The 13 T cell receptor beta chains listed next were all sequenced from one sample in a study of preoperative IRX-2 immunotherapy in early breast cancer. Treatment: preoperative locoregional IRX-2 cytokine immunotherapy. Measured with immunoSEQ multiplex PCR; TCRdb has only the in-frame clones, and not every one. The sample holds some 35,000 clones, 75% to 85% seen once. The sequences come from lymph node tissue, collected after IRX-2 immunotherapy. The receptors were sampled from a human donor with breast cancer.

V gene TRBV6-8 combines with J gene TRBJ1-1, with 11 nucleotides matching TRBD1. Unmatched junction bases numbered 4, after V lost 5 bases and J lost 5 bases. The CDR3 covers 14 residues. Germline V gene sequence: CDR1 MNHGY, CDR2 SAAAGT. The CDR3 region is CASSRDRGSTEAFF. The DNA of the CDR3 is TGTGCCAGCAGTAGGGACAGGGGGAGTACTGAAGCTTTCTTT.

The gene calls are TRBV19 and TRBJ2-7; D uncertain. Germline V gene data show CDR1 as LNHDA and CDR2 as SQIVND (reference sequence). The CDR3 is 11 residues long. Deletions cut 1 base from V and 5 bases from J, with 3 bases between. The CDR3 protein is CASSIANEQYF. In DNA form, the CDR3 reads TGTGCCAGTAGTATAGCGAACGAGCAGTACTTC. Using reference TRBV19 and TRBJ2-7 for the parts outside the CDR3, the full variable domain is DGGITQSPKYLFRKEGQNVTLSCEQNLNHDAMYWYRQDPGQGLRLIYYSQIVNDFQKGDIAEGYSVSREKKESFPLTVTSAQKNPTAFYLCASSIANEQYFGPGTRLTVT.

The V and J genes are TRBV9 and TRBJ1-3; D remains ambiguous. The CDR3 runs 16 residues. The germline V gene has CDR1 SGDLS and CDR2 YYNGEE. The ends were cut back, 5 bases at V and 4 bases at J, with 19 bases in the middle. CDR3 region: CASSEALLSAGNTIYF. DNA of the CDR3: TGTGCCAGCAGTGAAGCGCTCCTTTCTGCCGGAAACACCATATATTTT.

The rearrangement uses TRBV30 and TRBJ1-6; D uncertain. The germline V gene has CDR1 GTSNPN and CDR2 SVGIG (reference sequence). This CDR3 comprises 12 residues. The V gene lost 4 bases and the J gene lost 9 bases, with 10 bases spanning the gap. CDR3 coding DNA: TGTGCCTGGACCCTCCGGGGTTCACCCCTCCACTTT. Encoded protein: CAWTLRGSPLHF.

V is TRBV11-3 and J is TRBJ1-2, with 8 bases fitting TRBD1. CDR3 length equals 18 residues. CDR1 SGHNT and CDR2 YENEEA come from the germline V gene. V was clipped by 1 base and J by 4 bases; unmatched bases: 14. The chain's CDR3 is CASSLVDRGGVRGYGYTF. In DNA, the CDR3 is TGTGCCAGCAGCTTAGTAGACAGGGGCGGAGTAAGAGGCTATGGCTACACCTTC.

The chain has TRBV6-8 and TRBJ2-7, with 10 bases fitting TRBD1. Germline V gives CDR1 MNHGY, CDR2 SAAAGT. The junction had 9 bases not matched to a gene; V was cut back by 1 base and J by 6 bases. The length of the CDR3 is 16 residues. The DNA of the CDR3 is TGTGCCAGCAGTTACTATTCCGGGACAGGGGTTCGCGAGCAGTACTTC. This codes for CASSYYSGTGVREQYF.

The chain couples TRBV6-8 to TRBJ1-6; D might be TRBD1 (5 bases). Trimming removed 10 bases from V and 8 bases from J, with 18 bases in between. Germline loops: CDR1 MNHGY, CDR2 SAAAGT. The CDR3 has 14 amino acids. The CDR3 loop reads CATQRGREYSPLHF. In DNA, the CDR3 is TGTGCCACCCAAAGGGGCCGAGAGTATTCACCCCTCCACTTT.

The chain recombines TRBV6-8 with TRBJ1-6, with D tentatively TRBD1 (5 bases). CDR3 length equals 15 residues. CDR1 is MNHGY and CDR2 is SAAAGT in the germline V gene. Trimming took 4 bases from V and 8 from J, leaving 15 bases between them. The CDR3 loop reads CASSWEQEVHSPLHF. The DNA of the CDR3 is TGTGCCAGCAGTTGGGAACAGGAAGTGCATTCACCCCTCCACTTT.

The chain couples TRBV5-1 to TRBJ2-2; D may be TRBD1 (5 bases). Trimming left V 4 bases short and J 0 bases short, with 13 bases between. The germline gives CDR1 SGHRS, CDR2 YFSETQ. This CDR3 has 16 amino acids. CDR3 sequence (DNA): TGCGCCAGCAGCCCACAAAAGACAGCGAACACCGGGGAGCTGTTTTTT. Translating it yields CASSPQKTANTGELFF.

CDR3 region: CASSFSGDSGNTIYF. In DNA form, the CDR3 reads TGTGCCAGCAGTTTTTCAGGGGACTCTGGAAACACCATATATTTT. The chain carries TRBV6-8 and TRBJ1-3, with D perhaps matching TRBD1 (6 bases). V lost 4 bases, J lost 0 bases, and 10 bases lay in between. Germline values: CDR1 MNHGY, CDR2 SAAAGT. The CDR3 consists of 15 residues.

CDR3 amino acids: CAISESSDRVNGYTF. The CDR3 DNA follows: TGTGCCATCAGTGAGTCTTCTGACAGGGTCAACGGCTACACCTTC. The V call is TRBV10-3, the J call TRBJ1-2, with TRBD1 matching over 7 bases. This CDR3 region has 15 residues. Germline trimming cut 0 bases from V and 8 bases from J; bases unmatched to any gene: 9. Germline V lookup: CDR1 ENHRY, CDR2 SYGVKD.

In its sample, this clone was seen a few times. The rearrangement uses TRBV12-2 and TRBJ1-5; the D call in the table, TRBD1, was not verified against the DNA. TRBV12-2 is designated a pseudogene. CDR3 length: 17 residues. CDR3 in DNA: TGTGCCACACCCGGGCGAGACAGGGGTTCGAGCAATCAGCCCCAGCATTTT. Translated, it gives CATPGRDRGSSNQPQHF.

The rearrangement links TRBV11-3 to TRBJ2-2, with D perhaps TRBD2 (6 bases). The V gene's germline CDR1 is SGHNT and CDR2 YENEEA. This CDR3 is 15 amino acids long. Trimming cost V 5 bases and J 8 bases, with 18 bases left between them. CDR3 DNA: TGTGCCAGCAGCCCCCGGGACTCCCGTATTGGGGAGCTGTTTTTT. It is translated as CASSPRDSRIGELFF.